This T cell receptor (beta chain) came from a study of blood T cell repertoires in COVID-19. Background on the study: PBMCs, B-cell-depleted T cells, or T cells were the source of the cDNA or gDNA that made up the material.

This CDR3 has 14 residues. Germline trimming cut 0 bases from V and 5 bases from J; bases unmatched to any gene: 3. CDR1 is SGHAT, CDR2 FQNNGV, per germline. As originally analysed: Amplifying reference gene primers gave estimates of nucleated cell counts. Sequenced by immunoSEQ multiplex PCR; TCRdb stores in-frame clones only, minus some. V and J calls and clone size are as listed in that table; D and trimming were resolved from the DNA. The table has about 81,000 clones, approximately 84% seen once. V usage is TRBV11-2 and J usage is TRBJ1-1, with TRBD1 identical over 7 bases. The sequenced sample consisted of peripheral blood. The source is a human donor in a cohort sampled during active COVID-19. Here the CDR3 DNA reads TGTGCCAGCAGCTTAGAAGGGGGCGTAACTGAAGCTTTCTTT. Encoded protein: CASSLEGGVTEAFF.